These 15 T cell receptor beta chains originate from one sample sequenced in a study of T-cell reconstitution after alpha-beta-depleted transplantation in children. A library of TCRbeta sequences, prepared with unique molecular identifiers, was generated. One entry per CDR3 protein, called by TCRdb with MiXCR from the PCR reads. The sample has some 440,000 distinct CDR3 sequences, around 16% seen once. The sample was PBMCs, mostly from graft donor cells, taken 360 days after TCRalphabeta/CD19-depleted stem cell transplant. Receptors were obtained from a boy under two years old who had a stem cell transplant for Wiskott-Aldrich syndrome, so the T cells may come from the graft donor.

The chain uses TRBV18 and TRBJ2-1; 9 nucleotides agree with TRBD2. The ends lost 3 bases at V and 2 bases at J; junction bases unmatched: 5. The CDR3 has 16 amino acids. Germline loops: CDR1 KGHSH, CDR2 LQKENI. CDR3 loop: CASSPRGGLPYNEQFF. CDR3 DNA sequence: TGTGCCAGCTCACCGCGGGGGGGCCTCCCCTACAATGAGCAGTTCTTC. Together with reference TRBV18 and TRBJ2-1, the CDR3 gives the full variable domain: NAGVMQNPRHLVRRRGQEARLRCSPMKGHSHVYWYRQLPEEGLKFMVYLQKENIIDESGMPKERFSAEFPKEGPSILRIQQVVRGDSAAYFCASSPRGGLPYNEQFFGPGTRLTVL.

A few counts support this clonotype. This chain links TRBV28 with TRBJ2-3, with D unresolved. Germline lookup yields CDR1 MDHEN and CDR2 SYDVKM. The CDR3 has 12 amino acids. The V gene lost 3 bases and the J gene lost 8 bases, with 9 bases spanning the gap. The CDR3 loop is CASSFLVATQYF. CDR3 DNA: TGTGCCAGCAGTTTCCTAGTCGCTACGCAGTATTTT. The full variable domain, completed using reference TRBV28 and TRBJ2-3, is DVKVTQSSRYLVKRTGEKVFLECVQDMDHENMFWYRQDPGLGLRLIYFSYDVKMKEKGDIPEGYSVSREKKERFSLILESASTNQTSMYLCASSFLVATQYFGPGTRLTVL.

CDR3: CASSTGQGNEKLFF. Written as DNA, the CDR3 is TGTGCCAGCAGCACAGGACAGGGGAATGAAAAACTGTTTTTT. The chain has TRBV13 and TRBJ1-4; TRBD1 matches 9 bases. Germline V gives CDR1 PRHDT, CDR2 FYEKMQ (reference sequence). The CDR3 has 14 amino acids. V was pared by 5 bases and J by 5 bases, with 3 bases of the junction left unmatched.

This clonotype was seen only a few times. This chain connects TRBV5-1 to TRBJ2-5; the D is unclear. Germline values: CDR1 SGHRS, CDR2 YFSETQ. CDR3 length: 13 residues. V was pared by 1 base and J by 2 bases, with 6 bases between. CDR3 loop: CASSLSGQETQYF. CDR3 sequence (DNA): TGCGCCAGCAGCTTGTCCGGACAAGAGACCCAGTACTTC.

This clonotype was detected only a few times. The chain is built from TRBV5-1 and TRBJ2-1; 7 bases line up with TRBD2. This CDR3 is built from 17 residues. V lost 0 bases and J lost 4; bases outside the gene matches: 10. The germline V gene has CDR1 SGHRS and CDR2 YFSETQ. The CDR3 DNA sequence: TGCGCCAGCAGCTTGGGGGTGGGAGGGCTTCCTTACAATGAGCAGTTCTTC. The encoded protein is CASSLGVGGLPYNEQFF.

This chain links TRBV5-1 with TRBJ1-4; 8 nucleotides match TRBD1. V lost 2 bases and J lost 7; bases outside the gene matches: 13. This CDR3 spans 17 amino acids. CDR1 is SGHRS, CDR2 YFSETQ, per germline. CDR3 loop: CASSFGPTQGAGEKLFF. CDR3 in DNA: TGCGCCAGCAGCTTCGGGCCAACCCAGGGGGCAGGTGAAAAACTGTTTTTT.

The gene calls are TRBV5-1 and TRBJ2-7; a possible D gene is TRBD1 (6 bases). The CDR3 covers 16 residues. Germline loops: CDR1 SGHRS, CDR2 YFSETQ. Deletions cut 0 bases from V and 1 base from J, with 14 bases between. CDR3 sequence reads: CASSLASGVGSYEQYF. CDR3 coding DNA: TGCGCCAGCAGCTTGGCCTCAGGGGTAGGATCCTACGAGCAGTACTTC.

V is TRBV28 and J is TRBJ2-1; 8 bases align to TRBD2. Germline V gene data show CDR1 as MDHEN and CDR2 as SYDVKM. This CDR3 spans 14 amino acids. With V trimmed by 5 bases and J by 5 bases, 5 bases remained unmatched. CDR3 protein: CASSPGTRHNEQFF. CDR3 in DNA: TGTGCCAGCAGTCCCGGGACTAGACACAATGAGCAGTTCTTC.

This clonotype was observed at least ten times. The chain links TRBV28 to TRBJ2-3, with 10 nucleotides matching TRBD1. Losses at the gene ends were 8 bases for V and 6 bases for J; bases not matched to a gene: 14. Germline CDR1 reads MDHEN; CDR2 reads SYDVKM. This CDR3 has 16 residues. CDR3 region: CASSRQGAIGWDTQYF. The CDR3, as DNA: TGTGCCAGCTCGCGACAGGGGGCTATAGGATGGGATACGCAGTATTTT.

CDR3 protein: CASSPGLVGEKLFF. In DNA, the CDR3 is TGTGCCAGCAGCCCAGGGTTGGTTGGTGAAAAACTGTTTTTT. V and J are TRBV11-2 and TRBJ1-4; the D gene is possibly TRBD1 (5 bases). The length of the CDR3 is 14 residues. V was shortened by 5 bases and J by 7 bases, with 14 bases between the two germline ends. Germline V gene sequence: CDR1 SGHAT, CDR2 FQNNGV.

This clonotype was detected a few times. The V and J genes are TRBV11-2 and TRBJ2-1; TRBD2 matches at 7 bases. The CDR3 covers 18 residues. Per the germline V gene, CDR1 is SGHAT and CDR2 is FQNNGV. V lost 0 bases and J lost 4; bases outside the gene matches: 12. Written as DNA, the CDR3 is TGTGCCAGCAGCTTAGACCATCCTCTGGCGGGAGTTTACAATGAGCAGTTCTTC. As protein: CASSLDHPLAGVYNEQFF.

This clonotype has only a few counts. V usage is TRBV9 and J usage is TRBJ2-6, with 8 bases that match TRBD1. The CDR3 runs to 16 residues. V shed 6 bases and J 2 bases; nucleotides not matched to a gene: 7. Germline assignment: CDR1 SGDLS and CDR2 YYNGEE. Here the CDR3 DNA reads TGTGCCAGCACCGGACAGGGTGAGGCTGGGGCCAACGTCCTGACTTTC. Its translation: CASTGQGEAGANVLTF.

J is TRBJ2-7 and V is TRBV6-1, with D unclear. This CDR3 is built from 16 residues. CDR1 and CDR2 (germline): MNHNS, SASEGT. V was trimmed by 5 bases and J by 3 bases, leaving 20 bases between them. The DNA of the CDR3 is TGTGCCAGCAGTCTTTCGGCGGCAGGAGCTCACTACGAGCAGTACTTC. Translation: CASSLSAAGAHYEQYF.

This clonotype was seen only a few times. The chain combines TRBV20-1 with TRBJ2-2; D gene uncertain. CDR1 and CDR2 (germline): DFQATT, SNEGSKA (reference sequence). This CDR3 is 14 amino acids long. CDR3 nucleotides: TGCAGCCTTAAGAGGCGCCCGCGTCCCGGGGAGCTGTTTTTT. Translated: CSLKRRPRPGELFF.

Only a few counts were recorded for this clonotype. V gene TRBV24-1 combines with J gene TRBJ2-3, with D possibly TRBD2 on 10 matching bases. Germline loops: CDR1 KGHDR, CDR2 SFDVKD. The CDR3 spans 18 residues. V was pared by 4 bases and J by 6 bases, with 25 bases between. CDR3 region: CATSEPGQGRLAGDTQYF. The CDR3 region has the DNA TGTGCCACCAGTGAACCTGGACAGGGGAGACTAGCGGGCGATACGCAGTATTTT.